This TCR beta chain was identified during a study of shared clonotypes between healthy human individuals. Looking at the study overall: Donors consisted of a couple of women and a few men between 18 and 49. Each donor contributed plates that comprised three CD4 naive, three CD4 memory, two CD8 naive and one CD8 memory.

The CDR3 is made up of 15 amino acids. Germline V gene sequence: CDR1 MGHRA, CDR2 YSYEKL. Losses at the gene ends were 1 base for V and 9 bases for J; bases not matched to a gene: 5. Sequencing used immunoSEQ multiplex PCR; TCRdb keeps in-frame clones, though not all of them. This table has more than 2,000,000 clones, around nine tenths appearing once. Sequenced input: naive CD4+ T cells sorted from blood. Subset defined: CD45RA+ positively selected. The TCR originated in a man between 18 and 29 years old in good health. V is TRBV4-1 and J is TRBJ2-3; 12 bases map to TRBD2. The CDR3 DNA follows: TGCGCCAGCAGCCAAGCTAGCGGGGGGGCGGTGACGCAGTATTTT. Protein: CASSQASGGAVTQYF.